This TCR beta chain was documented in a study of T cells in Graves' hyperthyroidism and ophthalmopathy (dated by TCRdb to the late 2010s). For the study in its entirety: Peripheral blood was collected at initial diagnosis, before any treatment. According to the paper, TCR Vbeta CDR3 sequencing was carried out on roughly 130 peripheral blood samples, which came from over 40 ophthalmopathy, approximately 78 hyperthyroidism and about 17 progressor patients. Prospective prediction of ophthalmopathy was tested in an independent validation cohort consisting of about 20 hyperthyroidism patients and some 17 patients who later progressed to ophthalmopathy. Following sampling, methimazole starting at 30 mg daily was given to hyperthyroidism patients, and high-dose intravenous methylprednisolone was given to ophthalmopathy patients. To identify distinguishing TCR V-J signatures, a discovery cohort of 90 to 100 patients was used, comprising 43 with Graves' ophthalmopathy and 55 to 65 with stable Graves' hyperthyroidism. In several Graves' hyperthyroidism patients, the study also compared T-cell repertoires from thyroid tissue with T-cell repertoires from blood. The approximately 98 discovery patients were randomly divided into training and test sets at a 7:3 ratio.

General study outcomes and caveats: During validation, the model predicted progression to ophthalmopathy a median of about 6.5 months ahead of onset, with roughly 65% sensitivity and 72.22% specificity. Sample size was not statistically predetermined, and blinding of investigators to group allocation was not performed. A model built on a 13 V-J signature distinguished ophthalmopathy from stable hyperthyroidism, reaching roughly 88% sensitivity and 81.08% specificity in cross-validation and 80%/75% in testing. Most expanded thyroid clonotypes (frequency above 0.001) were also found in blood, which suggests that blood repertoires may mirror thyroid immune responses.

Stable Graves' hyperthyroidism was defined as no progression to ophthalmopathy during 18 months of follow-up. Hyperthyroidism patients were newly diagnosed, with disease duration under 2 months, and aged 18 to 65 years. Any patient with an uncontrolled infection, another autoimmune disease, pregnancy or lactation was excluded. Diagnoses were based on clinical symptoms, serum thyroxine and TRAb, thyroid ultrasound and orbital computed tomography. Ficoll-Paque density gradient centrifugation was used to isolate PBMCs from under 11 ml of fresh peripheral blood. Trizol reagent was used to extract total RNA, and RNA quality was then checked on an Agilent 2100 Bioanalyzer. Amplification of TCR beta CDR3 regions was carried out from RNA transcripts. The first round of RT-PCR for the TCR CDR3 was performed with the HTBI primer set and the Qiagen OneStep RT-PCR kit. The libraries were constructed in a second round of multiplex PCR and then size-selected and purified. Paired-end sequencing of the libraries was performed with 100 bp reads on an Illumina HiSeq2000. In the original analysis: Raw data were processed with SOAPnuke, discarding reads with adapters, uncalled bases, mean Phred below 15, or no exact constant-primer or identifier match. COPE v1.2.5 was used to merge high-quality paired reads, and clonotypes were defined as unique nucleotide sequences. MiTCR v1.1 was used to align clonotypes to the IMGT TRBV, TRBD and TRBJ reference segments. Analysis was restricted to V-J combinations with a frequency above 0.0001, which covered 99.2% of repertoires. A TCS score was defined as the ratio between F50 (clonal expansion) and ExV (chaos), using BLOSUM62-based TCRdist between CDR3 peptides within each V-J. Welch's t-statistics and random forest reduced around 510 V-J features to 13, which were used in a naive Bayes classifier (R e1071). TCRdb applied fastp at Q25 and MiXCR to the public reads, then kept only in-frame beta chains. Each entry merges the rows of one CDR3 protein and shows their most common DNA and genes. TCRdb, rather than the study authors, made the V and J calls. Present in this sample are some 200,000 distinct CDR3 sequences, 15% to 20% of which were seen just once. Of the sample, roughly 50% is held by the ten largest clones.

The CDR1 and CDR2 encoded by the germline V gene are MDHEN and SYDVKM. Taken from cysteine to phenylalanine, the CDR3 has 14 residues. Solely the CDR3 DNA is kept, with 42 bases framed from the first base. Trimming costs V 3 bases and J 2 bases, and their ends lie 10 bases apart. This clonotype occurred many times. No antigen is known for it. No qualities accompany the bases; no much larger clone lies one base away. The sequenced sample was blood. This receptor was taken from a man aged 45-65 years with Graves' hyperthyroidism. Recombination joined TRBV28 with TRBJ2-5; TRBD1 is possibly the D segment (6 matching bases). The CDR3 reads CASSFLGAQETQYF. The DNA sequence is TGTGCCAGCAGTTTTTTGGGGGCTCAAGAGACCCAGTACTTC.